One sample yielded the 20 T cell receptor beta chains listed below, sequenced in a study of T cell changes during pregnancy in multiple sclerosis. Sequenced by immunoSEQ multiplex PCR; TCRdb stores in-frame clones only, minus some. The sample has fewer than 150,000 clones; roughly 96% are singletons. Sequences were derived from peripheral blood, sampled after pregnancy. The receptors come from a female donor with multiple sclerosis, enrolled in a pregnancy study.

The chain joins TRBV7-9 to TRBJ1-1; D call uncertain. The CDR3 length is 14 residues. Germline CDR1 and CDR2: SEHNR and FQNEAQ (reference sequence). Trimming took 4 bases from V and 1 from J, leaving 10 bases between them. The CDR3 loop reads CASSSEVGNTEAFF. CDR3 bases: TGTGCCAGCAGCTCAGAGGTTGGGAACACTGAAGCTTTCTTT.

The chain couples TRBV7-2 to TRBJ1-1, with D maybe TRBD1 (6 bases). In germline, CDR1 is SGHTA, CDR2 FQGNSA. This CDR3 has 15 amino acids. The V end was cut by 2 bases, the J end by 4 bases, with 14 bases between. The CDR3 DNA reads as TGTGCCAGCAGCTTAACGGGGGGCAGGAGCACTGAAGCTTTCTTT. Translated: CASSLTGGRSTEAFF.

CDR3 region: CASRTGLAATDTQYF. CDR3 sequence (DNA): TGTGCCAGCCGCACGGGACTAGCGGCCACAGATACGCAGTATTTT. This sequence joins TRBV6-5 and TRBJ2-3; 11 nucleotides match TRBD2. V shed 8 bases, J shed 2 bases, and the junction held 6 bases outside the gene matches. This CDR3 has 15 residues. Germline CDR1 MNHEY, CDR2 SVGAGI.

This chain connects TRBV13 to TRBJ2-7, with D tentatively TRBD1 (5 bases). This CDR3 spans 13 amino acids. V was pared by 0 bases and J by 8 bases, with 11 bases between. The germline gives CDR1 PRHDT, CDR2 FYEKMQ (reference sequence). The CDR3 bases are TGTGCCAGCAGCTTAGGCTCCAGGGAACAGCAGTACTTC. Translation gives CASSLGSREQQYF.

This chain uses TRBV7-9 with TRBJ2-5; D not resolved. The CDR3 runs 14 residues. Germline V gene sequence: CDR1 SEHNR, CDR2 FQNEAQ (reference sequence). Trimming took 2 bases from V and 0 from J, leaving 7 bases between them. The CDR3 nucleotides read TGTGCCAGCAGCTTAACCAGGAACCAAGAGACCCAGTACTTC. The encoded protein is CASSLTRNQETQYF. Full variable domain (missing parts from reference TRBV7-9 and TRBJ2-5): DTGVSQNPRHKITKRGQNVTFRCDPISEHNRLYWYRQTLGQGPEFLTYFQNEAQLEKSRLLSDRFSAERPKGSFSTLEIQRTEQGDSAMYLCASSLTRNQETQYFGPGTRLLVL.

The CDR3 nucleotides are TGCAGCGTGGAGGGACAGGCCTCCACGGAGACCCAGTACTTC. Encoded protein: CSVEGQASTETQYF. The chain uses TRBV29-1 and TRBJ2-5; TRBD1 aligns across 8 bases. The CDR3 is made up of 14 amino acids. Germline trimming cut 6 bases from V and 5 bases from J; bases unmatched to any gene: 11. The germline V gene has CDR1 SQVTM and CDR2 ANQGSEA. Supplemented by reference TRBV29-1 and TRBJ2-5, the full variable domain reads SAVISQKPSRDICQRGTSLTIQCQVDSQVTMMFWYRQQPGQSLTLIATANQGSEATYESGFVIDKFPISRPNLTFSTLTVSNMSPEDSSIYLCSVEGQASTETQYFGPGTRLLVL.

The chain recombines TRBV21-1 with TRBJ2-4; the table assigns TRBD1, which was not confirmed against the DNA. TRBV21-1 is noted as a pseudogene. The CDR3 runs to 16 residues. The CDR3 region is CASSPGVGGAKNIQYF. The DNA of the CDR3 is TGTGCCAGCAGCCCAGGGGTCGGAGGAGCCAAAAACATTCAGTACTTC.

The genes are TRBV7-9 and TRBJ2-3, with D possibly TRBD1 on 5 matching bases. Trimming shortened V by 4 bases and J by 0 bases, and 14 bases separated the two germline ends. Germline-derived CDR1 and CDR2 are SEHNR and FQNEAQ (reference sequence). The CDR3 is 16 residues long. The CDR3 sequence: CASSSAKGVSTDTQYF. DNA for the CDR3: TGTGCCAGCAGCTCCGCGAAAGGGGTGAGCACAGATACGCAGTATTTT.

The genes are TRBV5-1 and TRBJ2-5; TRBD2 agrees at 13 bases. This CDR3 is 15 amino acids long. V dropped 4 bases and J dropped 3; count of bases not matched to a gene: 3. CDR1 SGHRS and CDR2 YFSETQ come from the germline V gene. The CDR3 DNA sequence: TGCGCCAGCAGCCCGGGACTAGCGGGAAAAGAGACCCAGTACTTC. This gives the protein CASSPGLAGKETQYF.

Here the CDR3 reads CASSRGQELPDDTIYF. The CDR3, as DNA: TGCGCCAGCAGCCGGGGACAGGAGCTGCCTGACGACACCATATATTTT. The chain joins TRBV5-1 to TRBJ1-3, with 8 bases aligning to TRBD1. V dropped 4 bases and J dropped 8; count of bases not matched to a gene: 14. Germline CDR1 and CDR2: SGHRS and YFSETQ. There are 16 residues in the CDR3.

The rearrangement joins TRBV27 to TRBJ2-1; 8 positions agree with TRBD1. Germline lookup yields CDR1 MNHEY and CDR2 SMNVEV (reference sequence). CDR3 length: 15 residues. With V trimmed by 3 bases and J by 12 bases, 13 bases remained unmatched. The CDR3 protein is CASSFEAGGTIGQFF. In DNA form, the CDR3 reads TGTGCCAGCAGTTTCGAGGCAGGGGGCACAATAGGGCAGTTCTTC.

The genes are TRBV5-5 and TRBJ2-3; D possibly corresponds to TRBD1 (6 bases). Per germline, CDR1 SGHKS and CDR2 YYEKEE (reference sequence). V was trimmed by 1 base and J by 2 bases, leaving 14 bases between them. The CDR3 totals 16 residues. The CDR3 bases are TGTGCCAGCAGCTTGTTTCAACAGGGCTACACAGATACGCAGTATTTT. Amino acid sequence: CASSLFQQGYTDTQYF.

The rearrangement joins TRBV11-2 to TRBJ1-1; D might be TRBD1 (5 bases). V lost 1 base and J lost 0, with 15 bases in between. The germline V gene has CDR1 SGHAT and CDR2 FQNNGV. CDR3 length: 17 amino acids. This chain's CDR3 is CASSLAVTAIMNTEAFF. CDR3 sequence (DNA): TGTGCCAGCAGCTTAGCGGTGACAGCCATCATGAACACTGAAGCTTTCTTT.

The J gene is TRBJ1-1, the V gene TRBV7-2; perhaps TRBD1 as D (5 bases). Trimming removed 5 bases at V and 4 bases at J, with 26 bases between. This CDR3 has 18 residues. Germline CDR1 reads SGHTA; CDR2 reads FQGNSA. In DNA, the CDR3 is TGTGCCAGCAGCCAACGGGCTGGGGGGATGGGGGTCGTCACTGAAGCTTTCTTT. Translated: CASSQRAGGMGVVTEAFF.

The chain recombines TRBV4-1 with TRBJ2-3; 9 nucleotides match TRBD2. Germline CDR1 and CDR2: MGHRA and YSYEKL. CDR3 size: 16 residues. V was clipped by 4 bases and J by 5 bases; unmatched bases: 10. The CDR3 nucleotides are TGCGCCAGCAGCCTTGGGATAGCGGGAGCAAAAGATACGCAGTATTTT. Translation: CASSLGIAGAKDTQYF.

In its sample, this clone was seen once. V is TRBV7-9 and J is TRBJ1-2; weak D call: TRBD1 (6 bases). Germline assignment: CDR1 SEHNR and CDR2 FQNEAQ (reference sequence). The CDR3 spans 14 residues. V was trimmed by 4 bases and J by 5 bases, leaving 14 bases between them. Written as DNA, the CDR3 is TGTGCCAGCAGCTCTGTGACAGGAGGATATGGCTACACCTTC. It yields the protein CASSSVTGGYGYTF.

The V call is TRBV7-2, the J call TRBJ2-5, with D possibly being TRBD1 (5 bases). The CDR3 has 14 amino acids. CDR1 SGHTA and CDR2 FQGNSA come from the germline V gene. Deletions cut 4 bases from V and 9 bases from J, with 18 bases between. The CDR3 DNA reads TGTGCCAGCAGCTCCAGTGGGGCTAGGGTAGCCCAGTACTTC. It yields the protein CASSSSGARVAQYF.

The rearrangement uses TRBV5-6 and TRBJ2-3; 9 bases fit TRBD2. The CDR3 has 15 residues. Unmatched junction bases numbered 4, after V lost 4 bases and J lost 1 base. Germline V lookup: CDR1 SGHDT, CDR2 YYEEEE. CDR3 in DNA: TGTGCCAGCAGCGTAGCGGGAGTTGGCACAGATACGCAGTATTTT. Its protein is CASSVAGVGTDTQYF.

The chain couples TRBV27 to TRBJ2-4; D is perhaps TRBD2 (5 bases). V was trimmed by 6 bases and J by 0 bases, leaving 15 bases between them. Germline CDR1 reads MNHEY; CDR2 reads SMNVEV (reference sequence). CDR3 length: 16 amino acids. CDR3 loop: CASSGLLLLAKNIQYF. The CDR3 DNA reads TGTGCCAGCAGCGGACTGTTACTCCTAGCCAAAAACATTCAGTACTTC.

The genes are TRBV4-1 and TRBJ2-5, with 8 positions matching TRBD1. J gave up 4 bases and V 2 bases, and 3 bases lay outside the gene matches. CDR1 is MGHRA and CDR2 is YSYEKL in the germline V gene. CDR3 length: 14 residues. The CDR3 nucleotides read TGCGCCAGCAGCCAACCAGGGGGCCCAGAGACCCAGTACTTC. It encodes CASSQPGGPETQYF.